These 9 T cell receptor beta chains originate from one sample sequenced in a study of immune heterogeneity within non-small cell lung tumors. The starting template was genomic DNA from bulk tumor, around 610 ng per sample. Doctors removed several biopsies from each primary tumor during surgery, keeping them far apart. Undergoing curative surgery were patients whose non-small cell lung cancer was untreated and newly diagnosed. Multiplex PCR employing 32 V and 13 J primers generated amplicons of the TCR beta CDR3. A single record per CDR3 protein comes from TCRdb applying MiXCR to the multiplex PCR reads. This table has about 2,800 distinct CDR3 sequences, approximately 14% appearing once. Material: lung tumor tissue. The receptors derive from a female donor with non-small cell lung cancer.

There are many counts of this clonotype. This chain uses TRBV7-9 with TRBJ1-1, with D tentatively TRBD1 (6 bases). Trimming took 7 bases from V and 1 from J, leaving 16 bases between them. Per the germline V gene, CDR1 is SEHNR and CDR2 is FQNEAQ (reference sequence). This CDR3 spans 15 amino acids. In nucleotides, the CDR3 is TGTGCCAGCACTTCGGGGGGGGCCCGGAACACTGAAGCTTTCTTT. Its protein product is CASTSGGARNTEAFF.

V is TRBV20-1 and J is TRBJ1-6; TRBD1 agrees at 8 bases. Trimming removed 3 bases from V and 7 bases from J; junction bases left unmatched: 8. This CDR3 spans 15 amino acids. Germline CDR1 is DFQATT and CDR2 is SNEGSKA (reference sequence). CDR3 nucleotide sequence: TGCAGTGCTAGTCCGGGGGCAGGGGGCAATTCACCCCTCCACTTT. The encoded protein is CSASPGAGGNSPLHF.

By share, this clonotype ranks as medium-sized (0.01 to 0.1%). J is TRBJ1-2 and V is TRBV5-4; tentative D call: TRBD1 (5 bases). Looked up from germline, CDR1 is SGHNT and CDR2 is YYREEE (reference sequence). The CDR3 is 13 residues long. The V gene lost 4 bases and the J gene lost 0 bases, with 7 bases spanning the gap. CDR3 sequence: CASSTGPNYGYTF. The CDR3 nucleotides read TGTGCCAGCAGCACGGGACCTAACTATGGCTACACCTTC.

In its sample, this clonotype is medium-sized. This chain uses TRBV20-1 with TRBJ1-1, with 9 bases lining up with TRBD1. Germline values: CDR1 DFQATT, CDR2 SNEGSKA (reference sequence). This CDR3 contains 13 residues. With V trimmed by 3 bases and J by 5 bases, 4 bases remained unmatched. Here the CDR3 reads CSARTGGRTEAFF. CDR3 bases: TGCAGTGCTAGGACAGGGGGAAGGACTGAAGCTTTCTTT.

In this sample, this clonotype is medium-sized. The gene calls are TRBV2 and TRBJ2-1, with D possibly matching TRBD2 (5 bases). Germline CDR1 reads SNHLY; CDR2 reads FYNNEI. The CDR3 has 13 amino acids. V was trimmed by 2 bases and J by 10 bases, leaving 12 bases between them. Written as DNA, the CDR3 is TGTGCCAGCAGTGAATTATCTAGCAGGGAGCAGTTCTTC. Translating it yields CASSELSSREQFF. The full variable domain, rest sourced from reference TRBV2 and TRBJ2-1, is EPEVTQTPSHQVTQMGQEVILRCVPISNHLYFYWYRQILGQKVEFLVSFYNNEISEKSEIFDDQFSVERPDGSNFTLKIRSTKLEDSAMYFCASSELSSREQFFGPGTRLTVL.

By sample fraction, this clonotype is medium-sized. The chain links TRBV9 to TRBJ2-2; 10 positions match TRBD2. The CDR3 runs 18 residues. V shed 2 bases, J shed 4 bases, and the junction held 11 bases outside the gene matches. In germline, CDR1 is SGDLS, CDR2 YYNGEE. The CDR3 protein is CASSVGGQIAGGTGELFF. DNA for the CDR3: TGTGCCAGCAGCGTTGGAGGACAAATAGCGGGAGGCACCGGGGAGCTGTTTTTT.

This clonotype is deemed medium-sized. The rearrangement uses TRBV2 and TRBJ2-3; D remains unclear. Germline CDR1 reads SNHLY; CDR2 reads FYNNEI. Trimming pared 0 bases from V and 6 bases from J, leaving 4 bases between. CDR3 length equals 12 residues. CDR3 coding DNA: TGTGCCAGCAGTGAAGCGAGGGATACGCAGTATTTT. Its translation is CASSEARDTQYF.

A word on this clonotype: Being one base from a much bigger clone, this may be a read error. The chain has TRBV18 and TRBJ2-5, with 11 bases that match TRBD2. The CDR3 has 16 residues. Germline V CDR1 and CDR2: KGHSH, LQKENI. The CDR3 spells CANSGRSASGRETQYF. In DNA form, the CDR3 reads TGTGCCAACTCAGGTCGCTCAGCTAGCGGGAGGGAGACCCAGTACTTC. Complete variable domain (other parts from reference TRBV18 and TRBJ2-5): NAGVMQNPRHLVRRRGQEARLRCSPMKGHSHVYWYRQLPEEGLKFMVYLQKENIIDESGMPKERFSAEFPKEGPSILRIQQVVRGDSAAYFCANSGRSASGRETQYFGPGTRLLVL.

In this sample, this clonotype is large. Here the CDR3 reads CASRGFSEQYF. In DNA, the CDR3 is TGTGCCAGCCGAGGGTTTTCCGAGCAGTACTTC. The J gene is TRBJ2-7, the V gene TRBV28; D might be TRBD2 (5 bases). The V gene lost 8 bases and the J gene lost 6 bases, with 11 bases spanning the gap. This CDR3 contains 11 residues. The germline CDR1 and CDR2 sequences are MDHEN and SYDVKM.